The 17 T cell receptor beta chains listed next were all sequenced from one sample in a study of cytomegalovirus exposure and HLA in healthy donors. Primers for the PCR totalled 60 Vbeta and 13 Jbeta. Clones were read by immunoSEQ multiplex PCR, and TCRdb kept only the in-frame ones, dropping some. The sample carries roughly 120,000 clones, over 75% recorded once. Sequenced sample: PBMCs. The receptors here all came from a man aged 35 to 55 in good health and CMV-seronegative.

The chain is built from TRBV27 and TRBJ2-3; maybe TRBD2 (6 bases). The CDR3 spans 14 residues. V gave up 2 bases and J gave up 5 bases, with 11 bases separating them. Germline lookup yields CDR1 MNHEY and CDR2 SMNVEV (reference sequence). The CDR3 region has the DNA TGTGCCAGCAGTTTAGGGCGGGGTCGAGATACGCAGTATTTT. This sequence encodes CASSLGRGRDTQYF.

On this clone itself: An end of the junction differs from the germline gene, which may be a read error. The rearrangement joins TRBV4-1 to TRBJ2-4; 10 positions agree with TRBD1. Germline lookup yields CDR1 MGHRA and CDR2 YSYEKL. This CDR3 is built from 19 residues. CDR3 loop: CASSQLGQGGGSTKNSQYF. The CDR3 DNA reads TGCGCCAGCAGCCAGCTAGGACAGGGGGGTGGTAGTACCAAAAACAGTCAGTACTTC.

The sample holds a few counts of this clone. J is TRBJ1-3 and V is TRBV2, with D possibly matching TRBD1 (6 bases). CDR3 length: 15 amino acids. The germline gives CDR1 SNHLY, CDR2 FYNNEI. V was pared by 6 bases and J by 0 bases, with 12 bases between. The CDR3 DNA reads TGTGCCAGCAGGACAGGTACCTACTCTGGAAACACCATATATTTT. It specifies CASRTGTYSGNTIYF.

This chain uses TRBV5-6 with TRBJ2-5; maybe TRBD1 (5 bases). Matching the DNA end better, TRBJ2-7 makes the J call doubtful. CDR1 SGHDT and CDR2 YYEEEE come from the germline V gene. This CDR3 region has 17 residues. The CDR3 loop is CASSLEGAGLSSYEQYF. In DNA form, the CDR3 reads TGTGCCAGCAGCTTGGAAGGTGCAGGGCTGAGCTCCTACGAGCAGTACTTC.

Concerning this clone: At one end, the junction sequence differs from germline, possibly due to a read error. The chain links TRBV5-1 to TRBJ2-4; 13 nucleotides agree with TRBD2. CDR3 length: 14 residues. Germline V gives CDR1 SGHRS, CDR2 YFSETQ. The CDR3: CASSLGTSGGLVDF. As DNA, the CDR3 is TGCGCCAGCAGCTTGGGGACTAGCGGGGGATTAGTGGACTTC.

This clone was counted between two and nine times. The genes are TRBV4-2 and TRBJ2-1; 8 bases line up with TRBD2. CDR1 is LGHNA and CDR2 is YNFKEQ in the germline V gene. Trimming removed 4 bases from V and 6 bases from J; junction bases left unmatched: 8. This CDR3 is built from 15 residues. Here the CDR3 DNA reads TGTGCCAGCAGCCCTTCGGGAGGGATAAGCAATGAGCAGTTCTTC. Its translation is CASSPSGGISNEQFF.

CDR3 sequence: CASSLESAGSPLHF. Here the CDR3 DNA reads TGTGCCAGCAGCTTAGAGAGCGCGGGTTCACCCCTCCACTTT. The chain joins TRBV11-2 to TRBJ1-6; D not resolved. Germline V gene lookup returns CDR1 SGHAT and CDR2 FQNNGV. The V gene lost 0 bases and the J gene lost 9 bases, with 9 bases spanning the gap. The CDR3 has 14 amino acids.

The V and J genes are TRBV19 and TRBJ1-1, with unresolved D. The germline V and J ends were trimmed by 6 bases and 6 bases, with 17 bases remaining between them. The CDR3 covers 14 residues. Germline CDR1 LNHDA, CDR2 SQIVND (reference sequence). The CDR3 DNA reads as TGTGCCAGTAGCCAACCTCGAGTTTCGTCTGAAGCTTTCTTT. Translation gives CASSQPRVSSEAFF.

This rearrangement joins TRBV7-3 to TRBJ2-5; D remains unclear. The germline CDR1 and CDR2 sequences are SGHTA and FQGTGA. This CDR3 spans 15 amino acids. V was pared by 1 base and J by 1 base, with 10 bases between. CDR3 sequence reads: CASSLNVVSQETQYF. The DNA for the CDR3 is TGTGCCAGCAGCTTAAATGTAGTCTCCCAAGAGACCCAGTACTTC.

As for this clone: At one boundary the junction diverges from the germline segment, which might be a read error. The J gene is TRBJ2-6, the V gene TRBV5-1; D perhaps matches TRBD1 (8 bases). The CDR3 is 21 residues long. The germline V gene encodes CDR1 SGHRS and CDR2 YFSETQ. The CDR3, as DNA: TGCGCCAGCAGTCTTTGGGGACTACAGGGGGGATTTAGCTCTGGGGCCAACGGCCTGACTTTC. Translating it yields CASSLWGLQGGFSSGANGLTF. Full variable domain (outside the CDR3, taken from reference TRBV5-1 and TRBJ2-6): KAGVTQTPRYLIKTRGQQVTLSCSPISGHRSVSWYQQTPGQGLQFLFEYFSETQRNKGNFPGRFSGRQFSNSRSEMNVSTLELGDSALYLCASSLWGLQGGFSSGANGLTFGAGSRLTVL.

J is TRBJ2-1 and V is TRBV18; 14 positions agree with TRBD2. J gave up 6 bases and V 3 bases, and 4 bases lay outside the gene matches. The CDR3 contains 16 residues. Germline assignment: CDR1 KGHSH and CDR2 LQKENI. The DNA for the CDR3 is TGTGCCAGCTCACCTGAGACTAGCGGGGGGGCCAATGAGCAGTTCTTC. This translates into CASSPETSGGANEQFF.

The chain employs TRBV4-2 and TRBJ1-1; the D gene is possibly TRBD1 (5 bases). The CDR3 sequence is 13 residues long. Germline CDR1 is LGHNA and CDR2 is YNFKEQ. V was trimmed by 4 bases and J by 6 bases, leaving 12 bases between them. Here the CDR3 DNA reads TGTGCCAGCAGCCCCGCGGGGGGGGCTGAAGCTTTCTTT. Translation: CASSPAGGAEAFF.

V is TRBV9 and J is TRBJ2-3; 7 nucleotides line up with TRBD2. With 0 bases clipped from V and 2 bases from J, the junction kept 6 bases outside the gene matches. The CDR3 covers 16 residues. CDR1 and CDR2 from the germline V gene are SGDLS and YYNGEE. The CDR3, as DNA: TGTGCCAGCAGCGTAGCGGGAGGAATATCCACAGATACGCAGTATTTT. This gives the protein CASSVAGGISTDTQYF.

The chain links TRBV9 to TRBJ1-2, with TRBD1 matching 10 bases. Germline V lookup: CDR1 SGDLS, CDR2 YYNGEE. The CDR3 is made up of 15 amino acids. Trimming removed 0 bases from V and 7 bases from J; junction bases left unmatched: 6. Written as DNA, the CDR3 is TGTGCCAGCAGCGTAGAGGGACAGGGGTTTTCTGGCTACACCTTC. Translated, it gives CASSVEGQGFSGYTF.

V and J are TRBV18 and TRBJ2-7, with 7 bases lining up with TRBD2. J gave up 1 base and V 1 base, and 13 bases lay outside the gene matches. This CDR3 spans 18 amino acids. Germline V gives CDR1 KGHSH, CDR2 LQKENI. In DNA form, the CDR3 reads TGTGCCAGCTCACCACTCAGTTCGGCGGGAGCGGGATCCTACGAGCAGTACTTC. This gives the protein CASSPLSSAGAGSYEQYF.

The chain links TRBV7-9 to TRBJ1-3, with D perhaps TRBD1 (6 bases). The CDR3 totals 15 residues. The germline CDR1 and CDR2 sequences are SEHNR and FQNEAQ (reference sequence). The V gene lost 8 bases and the J gene lost 2 bases, with 16 bases spanning the gap. The CDR3 sequence: CASGLGAGAGNTIYF. CDR3 in DNA: TGTGCCAGCGGACTTGGCGCAGGGGCTGGAAACACCATATATTTT.

This sequence joins TRBV5-6 and TRBJ1-5; TRBD1 is a possible D gene (6 bases). Deletions cut 2 bases from V and 5 bases from J, with 14 bases between. This CDR3 is built from 15 residues. The germline V gene encodes CDR1 SGHDT and CDR2 YYEEEE. This CDR3 is CASSLRGAPDQPQHF. CDR3 DNA: TGTGCCAGCAGCTTACGGGGGGCCCCCGATCAGCCCCAGCATTTT.